Each of the 31 T cell receptor beta chains below was sequenced from the same sample in a study of OX40 agonist ivuxolimab in advanced cancers. Assay used: immunoSEQ multiplex PCR; TCRdb lists only in-frame clones, some missing. The sample has tens of thousands of clones; 91% are singletons. Sequencing was performed on CD4+ or CD8+ T cells sorted from blood, taken in a trial of the OX40 agonist ivuxolimab. The receptors were sampled from an adult with an advanced solid tumor such as melanoma, head and neck, liver or kidney cancer.

DNA for the CDR3: TGCGCCAGCAGTGAGGGAGTAGCGGGAGGGCAGGAGACCCAGTACTTC. Its translation is CASSEGVAGGQETQYF. This rearrangement joins TRBV10-1 to TRBJ2-5; 11 bases are a match to TRBD2. Germline values: CDR1 WNHNN, CDR2 SYGVQD (reference sequence). The CDR3 runs 16 residues. Trimming took 2 bases from V and 5 from J; bases not matched to a gene: 7.

This sequence joins TRBV14 and TRBJ1-2; 7 bases match TRBD1. Trimming took 4 bases from V and 5 from J; bases not matched to a gene: 4. The CDR3 is made up of 13 amino acids. CDR1 is SGHDN and CDR2 is FVKESK in the germline V gene. The CDR3 bases are TGTGCCAGCAGCCTCAGACAGGGTTATGGCTACACCTTC. Translating it yields CASSLRQGYGYTF.

V usage is TRBV19 and J usage is TRBJ1-5, with D uncertain. CDR3 length: 17 residues. V was cut by 6 bases and J by 1 base, with 19 bases left in between. Germline V gene lookup returns CDR1 LNHDA and CDR2 SQIVND (reference sequence). The DNA of the CDR3 is TGTGCCAGTAGCGGCCTGGGAGGTTTGGGAAGCAATCAGCCCCAGCATTTT. Translation: CASSGLGGLGSNQPQHF.

The chain links TRBV15 to TRBJ2-5; possibly TRBD1 for D (5 bases). CDR3 length equals 14 residues. Trimming stripped 3 bases from V and 1 base from J, with 9 bases between. CDR1 and CDR2 from the germline V gene are LNHNV and YYDKDF (reference sequence). This chain's CDR3 is CATSRDTFQETQYF. CDR3 nucleotide sequence: TGTGCCACCAGCAGGGACACCTTCCAAGAGACCCAGTACTTC. The complete variable domain, with remaining parts taken from reference TRBV15 and TRBJ2-5, reads DAMVIQNPRYQVTQFGKPVTLSCSQTLNHNVMYWYQQKSSQAPKLLFHYYDKDFNNEADTPDNFQSRRPNTSFCFLDIRSPGLGDTAMYLCATSRDTFQETQYFGPGTRLLVL.

The chain uses TRBV6-6 and TRBJ1-5; no definite D call. The germline V gene encodes CDR1 MNHNY and CDR2 SVGAGI (reference sequence). The CDR3 is 14 amino acids. The germline V and J ends were trimmed by 4 bases and 1 base, with 8 bases remaining between them. For the CDR3, the DNA is TGTGCCAGCAGTTTAGAGGGAAGCAATCAGCCCCAGCATTTT. Its protein is CASSLEGSNQPQHF.

In its sample, this clone was seen a few times. Sequence at one end of the junction differs from germline and may be a read error. The chain employs TRBV5-1 and TRBJ1-2; D is ambiguous. CDR3 length: 12 residues. The V gene's germline CDR1 is SGHRS and CDR2 YFSETQ. CDR3 sequence (DNA): TGCGCCAGCAGCTTGGGTAACCATGGCTACACCTTC. Protein: CASSLGNHGYTF.

This clone appeared once. V is TRBV2 and J is TRBJ2-7, with D perhaps assigned TRBD1 or TRBD2 (5 bases each). The germline V gene has CDR1 SNHLY and CDR2 FYNNEI. The CDR3 sequence is 13 residues long. V lost 7 bases and J 9 bases, leaving 19 bases between the germline ends. The CDR3 nucleotides are TGTGCCAGCAACCAATGGGAGAGGGACCGGCAGTACTTC. The encoded protein is CASNQWERDRQYF.

V and J are TRBV19 and TRBJ2-5; TRBD2 agrees at 7 bases. The CDR3 is made up of 14 amino acids. The germline V gene encodes CDR1 LNHDA and CDR2 SQIVND (reference sequence). V dropped 3 bases and J dropped 5; count of bases not matched to a gene: 6. The CDR3: CASSISGGFETQYF. CDR3 nucleotides: TGTGCCAGTAGTATTTCGGGGGGTTTCGAGACCCAGTACTTC. Filled out from reference TRBV19 and TRBJ2-5, the complete variable domain reads DGGITQSPKYLFRKEGQNVTLSCEQNLNHDAMYWYRQDPGQGLRLIYYSQIVNDFQKGDIAEGYSVSREKKESFPLTVTSAQKNPTAFYLCASSISGGFETQYFGPGTRLLVL.

The rearrangement joins TRBV5-4 to TRBJ2-1; TRBD1 matches 9 bases. Looked up from germline, CDR1 is SGHNT and CDR2 is YYREEE (reference sequence). This CDR3 is built from 18 residues. The CDR3 region is CATALPGTGLSSYNEQFF. CDR3 coding DNA: TGTGCTACTGCATTACCGGGGACAGGGCTTAGCTCCTACAATGAGCAGTTCTTC.

The chain combines TRBV21-1 with TRBJ2-5; the table names TRBD1, a call not compared with the DNA. TRBV21-1 is termed a pseudogene. CDR3 length: 15 amino acids. CDR3 DNA: TGTGCCAGCAGCCCACGGACAGGGGCCGAAGAGACCCAGTACTTC. This codes for CASSPRTGAEETQYF.

The V and J genes are TRBV7-3 and TRBJ1-1; tentatively, D is TRBD1 (5 bases). CDR3 length equals 15 residues. Trimming took off 2 bases at V and 3 bases at J, with 13 bases between the two ends. Germline V CDR1 and CDR2: SGHTA, FQGTGA. The CDR3: CASSLQGVGDTEAFF. Written as DNA, the CDR3 is TGTGCCAGCAGCTTACAGGGTGTAGGGGACACTGAAGCTTTCTTT.

The rearrangement links TRBV5-6 to TRBJ2-1; 10 bases agree with TRBD2. The CDR3 extends over 18 amino acids. Germline V CDR1 and CDR2: SGHDT, YYEEEE. V lost 4 bases, J lost 0 bases, and 10 bases stayed unmatched. The CDR3 nucleotides are TGTGCCAGCAGCCGAAGGACTAGCGGCTACCCCTCCTACAATGAGCAGTTCTTC. Translated: CASSRRTSGYPSYNEQFF.

This clone occurred once. V gene TRBV6-6 combines with J gene TRBJ1-1; D not certain. Trimming stripped 6 bases from V and 4 bases from J, with 9 bases between. Germline CDR1 reads MNHNY; CDR2 reads SVGAGI (reference sequence). The CDR3 has 12 residues. The CDR3 DNA sequence: TGTGCCAGCAGACTCCAAGGCACTGAAGCTTTCTTT. Its translation: CASRLQGTEAFF.

The rearrangement joins TRBV5-4 to TRBJ2-6; tentative D call: TRBD1 (8 bases). The CDR3 runs to 18 residues. Deletions cut 4 bases from V and 1 base from J, with 18 bases between. Per germline, CDR1 SGHNT and CDR2 YYREEE (reference sequence). CDR3 sequence reads: CASSLQGGAISGANVLTF. The DNA of the CDR3 is TGTGCCAGCAGCCTACAGGGGGGGGCTATTTCTGGGGCCAACGTCCTGACTTTC.

This clone was observed once. The rearrangement uses TRBV19 and TRBJ2-7; weak D call: TRBD1 (6 bases). Germline loops: CDR1 LNHDA, CDR2 SQIVND (reference sequence). The CDR3 has 16 amino acids. V was clipped by 5 bases and J by 0 bases, with 17 bases between them. CDR3 sequence (DNA): TGTGCCAGTAGTCACGGCAGGGGACAAAGCTCCTACGAGCAGTACTTC. Protein sequence: CASSHGRGQSSYEQYF.

The V gene is TRBV6-5, the J gene TRBJ1-2, with a possible D match to TRBD1 (6 bases). The CDR3 has 15 residues. Germline V gene lookup returns CDR1 MNHEY and CDR2 SVGAGI. With 5 bases removed from V and 5 bases from J, the gap between germline ends came to 18 bases. The CDR3 sequence: CASSLGGAGAYGYTF. The DNA of the CDR3 is TGTGCCAGCAGTCTGGGGGGGGCCGGTGCGTATGGCTACACCTTC.

This sequence joins TRBV5-4 and TRBJ1-2; D perhaps matches TRBD1 (5 bases). The V gene's germline CDR1 is SGHNT and CDR2 YYREEE (reference sequence). CDR3 size: 13 residues. The germline V and J ends were trimmed by 2 bases and 8 bases, with 13 bases remaining between them. The CDR3 DNA is TGTGCCAGCAGCTTACGGGACGGAAAAGGCTACACCTTC. Protein sequence: CASSLRDGKGYTF.

The chain carries TRBV5-1 and TRBJ2-7; 7 bases map to TRBD2. CDR3 length: 14 residues. The ends lost 0 bases at V and 4 bases at J; junction bases unmatched: 4. Germline CDR1 SGHRS, CDR2 YFSETQ. DNA for the CDR3: TGCGCCAGCAGCTTGGCAGGACTAGATTACGAGCAGTACTTC. Translation gives CASSLAGLDYEQYF. Complete variable domain (other parts from reference TRBV5-1 and TRBJ2-7): KAGVTQTPRYLIKTRGQQVTLSCSPISGHRSVSWYQQTPGQGLQFLFEYFSETQRNKGNFPGRFSGRQFSNSRSEMNVSTLELGDSALYLCASSLAGLDYEQYFGPGTRLTVT.

The chain couples TRBV28 to TRBJ1-1; D possibly corresponds to TRBD1 (5 bases). Germline lookup yields CDR1 MDHEN and CDR2 SYDVKM. CDR3 length: 13 residues. Trimming removed 6 bases at V and 9 bases at J, with 17 bases between. The CDR3 spells CASRHQGGTKAFF. The DNA of the CDR3 is TGTGCCAGCAGGCATCAGGGTGGGACTAAAGCTTTCTTT. The entire variable domain, with the rest obtained from reference TRBV28 and TRBJ1-1, is as follows: DVKVTQSSRYLVKRTGEKVFLECVQDMDHENMFWYRQDPGLGLRLIYFSYDVKMKEKGDIPEGYSVSREKKERFSLILESASTNQTSMYLCASRHQGGTKAFFGQGTRLTVV.

The rearrangement joins TRBV7-9 to TRBJ2-2; 7 bases agree with TRBD1. This CDR3 is 16 amino acids long. V lost 8 bases to trimming and J lost 0 bases; unmatched junction nucleotides: 9. Germline-derived CDR1 and CDR2 are SEHNR and FQNEAQ (reference sequence). The DNA for the CDR3 is TGTGCCAGCGCAACTCCCGGGACAGCGAACACCGGGGAGCTGTTTTTT. Translated: CASATPGTANTGELFF.

This chain connects TRBV5-1 to TRBJ1-5; TRBD1 agrees at 9 bases. The CDR3 loop spans 16 amino acids. V shed 4 bases and J 4 bases; nucleotides not matched to a gene: 9. Germline CDR1 reads SGHRS; CDR2 reads YFSETQ. This CDR3 is CASSLGTGNWNQPQHF. The CDR3 coding sequence is TGCGCCAGCAGCCTTGGGACAGGGAATTGGAATCAGCCCCAGCATTTT.

The V and J genes are TRBV11-2 and TRBJ2-7; D is unclear. V shed 3 bases and J shed 6 bases, with 12 bases lying between them. The germline V gene has CDR1 SGHAT and CDR2 FQNNGV. The CDR3 is 13 amino acids. This CDR3 reads CASSFRTHGEQYF. The DNA of the CDR3 is TGTGCCAGCAGCTTCCGGACGCATGGCGAGCAGTACTTC.

The V and J genes are TRBV7-2 and TRBJ2-2; D remains ambiguous. Germline lookup yields CDR1 SGHTA and CDR2 FQGNSA. Trimming removed 3 bases at V and 5 bases at J, with 13 bases between. The CDR3 sequence is 15 residues long. The CDR3 spells CASSFQHLGTGELFF. The CDR3 DNA reads TGTGCCAGCAGCTTCCAGCACCTGGGAACCGGGGAGCTGTTTTTT.

The chain is built from TRBV6-6 and TRBJ1-1; D is uncertain. The germline gives CDR1 MNHNY, CDR2 SVGAGI (reference sequence). CDR3 size: 11 residues. Trimming stripped 5 bases from V and 6 bases from J, with 7 bases between. CDR3 loop: CASSRIPEAFF. CDR3 sequence (DNA): TGTGCCAGCAGTAGGATCCCTGAAGCTTTCTTT.

The V and J genes are TRBV18 and TRBJ2-2; the D gene is possibly TRBD1 (6 bases). CDR1 is KGHSH and CDR2 is LQKENI in the germline V gene. This CDR3 comprises 18 residues. V lost 0 bases and J lost 2, with 16 bases in between. The CDR3 loop is CASSPPPRGHPNTGELFF. The CDR3 region has the DNA TGTGCCAGCTCACCACCGCCCAGGGGTCACCCTAACACCGGGGAGCTGTTTTTT.

This clone was counted once. This rearrangement joins TRBV12-1 to TRBJ2-7; the table's D call, TRBD2, has no DNA check behind it. TRBV12-1 is tagged as a pseudogene. The CDR3 totals 15 residues. The CDR3 region is CASFSRTSGFYEQYF. The CDR3 DNA reads as TGTGCCAGCTTTTCGAGGACTAGCGGTTTCTACGAGCAGTACTTC.

This sequence joins TRBV6-4 and TRBJ2-7; TRBD1 agrees at 7 bases. V gave up 2 bases and J gave up 0 bases; unmatched junction bases: 1. The CDR3 runs 14 residues. CDR1 is MRHNA, CDR2 SNTAGT, per germline. This CDR3 is CASSDGDSSYEQYF. The CDR3 DNA sequence: TGTGCCAGCAGTGACGGGGACAGCTCCTACGAGCAGTACTTC.

The rearrangement uses TRBV10-2 and TRBJ1-3, with a possible D match to TRBD1 (5 bases). This CDR3 is 17 amino acids long. Trimming cost V 2 bases and J 4 bases, with 18 bases left between them. Germline V gene sequence: CDR1 WSHSY, CDR2 SAAADI. CDR3 bases: TGCGCCAGCAGTGAGAAAGGGAAAGGGGCGCCAGGAAACACCATATATTTT. Its translation is CASSEKGKGAPGNTIYF.

The chain combines TRBV25-1 with TRBJ2-1; 7 positions agree with TRBD2. The CDR3 consists of 14 residues. The V gene end was trimmed by 8 bases and the J gene end by 4 bases; junction bases not matched to a gene: 8. Germline V CDR1 and CDR2: MGHDK, SYGVNS. The CDR3 loop is CASGGRFGYNEQFF. The CDR3 nucleotides read TGTGCCAGCGGCGGGAGATTCGGGTACAATGAGCAGTTCTTC. Looking up the rest from reference TRBV25-1 and TRBJ2-1 gives the full variable domain: EADIYQTPRYLVIGTGKKITLECSQTMGHDKMYWYQQDPGMELHLIHYSYGVNSTEKGDLSSESTVSRIRTEHFPLTLESARPSHTSQYLCASGGRFGYNEQFFGPGTRLTVL.

The chain's CDR3 is CASSQRCHWRKLFF. The CDR3 DNA reads as TGCGCCAGCAGTCAACGCTGTCATTGGAGGAAACTGTTTTTT. The V gene is TRBV23-1, the J gene TRBJ1-4; no clear D gene. Being an ORF, TRBV23-1 has a function that is uncertain. V dropped 2 bases and J dropped 11 bases, with 15 bases sitting between them. The CDR3 sequence is 14 residues long.

This chain connects TRBV28 to TRBJ2-7; D is unclear. This CDR3 is built from 11 residues. V lost 7 bases and J 4 bases, leaving 8 bases between the germline ends. Germline CDR1 MDHEN, CDR2 SYDVKM. As DNA, the CDR3 is TGTGCCAGCAAGAGTGCTTACGAGCAGTACTTC. Translated: CASKSAYEQYF.